This T cell receptor (beta chain) was identified during a study of T cells in Graves' hyperthyroidism and ophthalmopathy. The TCR beta CDR3 regions underwent amplification using RNA transcripts as the source. HTBI primers were the set used in a first-round RT-PCR of the TCR CDR3. A single record per CDR3 protein comes from TCRdb applying MiXCR to the multiplex PCR reads. The sample gives about half a million distinct CDR3 sequences, less than 20% of which show up once; over 45% is in the top ten. Enrolled ophthalmopathy patients presented with a Clinical Activity Score of at least 3, a NOSPECS grade of at least 4, and disease duration under 3 months. Diagnoses were established using clinical symptoms, serum thyroxine and TRAb, thyroid ultrasound and orbital computed tomography. Fresh peripheral blood, approximately 9.6 ml, yielded the PBMCs. The germline gives CDR1 SGHTS, CDR2 YDEGEE. V gave up 3 bases and J gave up 0 bases, with 13 bases separating them. The CDR3 contains 16 residues.

This clonotype was found a few times. Sequencing was performed on blood. The chain links TRBV5-8 to TRBJ2-1; D gene unclear. The TCR sequence derives from a man aged 35-49 years with Graves' ophthalmopathy. The DNA of the CDR3 is TGTGCCAGCAGCTACGACGCCGGCTTCTCCTACAATGAGCAGTTCTTC. This translates into CASSYDAGFSYNEQFF.